These T cell receptor beta chains were read from a single sample in a study of regulatory T cells in long-lasting Graves disease. TCRdb re-called the multiplex PCR reads through MiXCR, storing one row per CDR3 protein. The repertoire holds hundreds of thousands of distinct CDR3 sequences, about 22% seen once, with around 7% in the top ten. The specimen was peripheral blood mononuclear cells (PBMCs), collected when the disease was refractory, from a patient treated with antithyroid drugs. The origin of the receptors is a female donor with Graves disease. The CDR3 runs from the conserved cysteine through the conserved F or W. D genes are given only for firm matches. Only some rows state a clone size, as once, few, many or a class for expanded clones.

CDR3aa: CASRGGISDSPLHF; CDR3nt: TGTGCCAGCAGGGGGGGAATTTCTGATTCACCCCTCCACTTT; v_gene: TRBV6-1; abundance: NA; j_gene: TRBJ1-6; d_gene: NA
CDR3aa: CASQQGLGTGELFF; CDR3nt: TGTGCCAGTCAACAGGGATTGGGCACCGGGGAGCTGTTTTTT; v_gene: TRBV7-2; abundance: few; j_gene: TRBJ2-2; d_gene: NA
CDR3aa: CASSQDSSHLYF; CDR3nt: TGTGCCAGCAGCCAAGATTCTAGTCACCTGTACTTC; v_gene: TRBV3-1; abundance: many; j_gene: TRBJ2-7; d_gene: NA
CDR3aa: CASSFDSFPVF; CDR3nt: TGTGCCAGCAGCTTCGATTCATTCCCCGTTTTT; v_gene: TRBV7-2; abundance: many; j_gene: TRBJ1-1; d_gene: NA
CDR3aa: CAWTWTGDYEQYF; CDR3nt: TGTGCCTGGACTTGGACAGGGGATTACGAGCAGTACTTC; v_gene: TRBV30; abundance: NA; j_gene: TRBJ2-7; d_gene: TRBD1
CDR3aa: CASSLYGEVTGELFF; CDR3nt: TGTGCCAGCAGCTTATACGGGGAGGTCACCGGGGAGCTGTTTTTT; v_gene: TRBV7-9; abundance: many; j_gene: TRBJ2-2; d_gene: NA
CDR3aa: CASSLQGQEGYTF; CDR3nt: TGTGCCAGCAGTTTACAGGGGCAGGAGGGCTACACCTTC; v_gene: TRBV6-5; abundance: many; j_gene: TRBJ1-2; d_gene: TRBD1
CDR3aa: CASSPPSQENIQYF; CDR3nt: TGTGCCAGCTCACCACCGAGCCAGGAAAACATTCAGTACTTC; v_gene: TRBV18; abundance: NA; j_gene: TRBJ2-4; d_gene: NA
CDR3aa: CASALSSGGSPGNYGYTF; CDR3nt: TGTGCTAGTGCCCTATCCTCTGGAGGATCCCCGGGCAACTATGGCTACACCTTC; v_gene: TRBV12-5; abundance: NA; j_gene: TRBJ1-2; d_gene: NA
CDR3aa: CASSYSTGVNEQYF; CDR3nt: TGTGCCAGCAGTTACTCTACAGGGGTCAACGAGCAGTACTTC; v_gene: TRBV6-5; abundance: NA; j_gene: TRBJ2-7; d_gene: TRBD1
CDR3aa: CASSFGQGAGYTF; CDR3nt: TGCGCCAGCAGCTTTGGGCAGGGGGCTGGCTACACCTTC; v_gene: TRBV5-1; abundance: NA; j_gene: TRBJ1-2; d_gene: TRBD1
CDR3aa: CASSSLPLGLANYGYTF; CDR3nt: TGTGCCAGCAGCTCCCTCCCCTTGGGTTTAGCTAACTATGGCTACACCTTC; v_gene: TRBV5-6; abundance: once; j_gene: TRBJ1-2; d_gene: NA
CDR3aa: CASSRRGWGQRSYEQYF; CDR3nt: TGTGCCAGCAGTAGGAGGGGGTGGGGTCAGAGGTCCTACGAGCAGTACTTC; v_gene: TRBV28; abundance: many; j_gene: TRBJ2-7; d_gene: NA
CDR3aa: CASSGWEAGGAKNIQYF; CDR3nt: TGTGCCAGCAGCGGATGGGAAGCGGGAGGAGCCAAAAACATTCAGTACTTC; v_gene: TRBV5-6; abundance: NA; j_gene: TRBJ2-4; d_gene: TRBD2
CDR3aa: CASSLPSAGRMNTEALF; CDR3nt: TGTGCCAGTAGCCTACCCAGCGCGGGGAGGATGAACACTGAAGCTCTCTTT; v_gene: TRBV19; abundance: NA; j_gene: TRBJ1-1; d_gene: NA
CDR3aa: CASSEHDRVHLFF; CDR3nt: TGTGCCAGCAGTGAACATGACAGGGTACACCTGTTTTTT; v_gene: TRBV6-1; abundance: NA; j_gene: TRBJ1-4; d_gene: TRBD1
CDR3aa: CASSSRGGSSYEQYF; CDR3nt: TGTGCCAGCAGTTCGCGGGGCGGGAGCTCCTACGAGCAGTACTTC; v_gene: TRBV28; abundance: many; j_gene: TRBJ2-7; d_gene: TRBD2
CDR3aa: CASSSGGEAGETQYF; CDR3nt: TGTGCCAGCAGTAGCGGGGGGGAGGCGGGCGAGACCCAGTACTTC; v_gene: TRBV6-1; abundance: few; j_gene: TRBJ2-5; d_gene: TRBD2
CDR3aa: CASSYPGLAGSGYEQYF; CDR3nt: TGTGCCAGCAGTTACCCGGGACTAGCGGGAAGTGGCTACGAGCAGTACTTC; v_gene: TRBV6-5; abundance: few; j_gene: TRBJ2-7; d_gene: TRBD2
CDR3aa: CASSPTTGHREQYF; CDR3nt: TGTGCCAGTAGCCCCACCACAGGGCATCGGGAGCAGTACTTC; v_gene: TRBV19; abundance: few; j_gene: TRBJ2-7; d_gene: NA
CDR3aa: CSARVGSGTSYEQYF; CDR3nt: TGCAGTGCTAGAGTGGGTAGCGGGACGTCCTACGAGCAGTACTTC; v_gene: TRBV20-1; abundance: many; j_gene: TRBJ2-7; d_gene: TRBD2
CDR3aa: CASSSEDRIPNTEAFF; CDR3nt: TGTGCCAGCAGTTCGGAAGACAGGATTCCGAACACTGAAGCTTTCTTT; v_gene: TRBV6-2/TRBV6-3; abundance: few; j_gene: TRBJ1-1; d_gene: NA
CDR3aa: CASSLSTSSAYEQYF; CDR3nt: TGTGCCAGCAGTTTATCGACTAGCAGTGCCTACGAGCAGTACTTC; v_gene: TRBV27; abundance: many; j_gene: TRBJ2-7; d_gene: TRBD2
CDR3aa: CASSLGLVPYEQYF; CDR3nt: TGTGCCAGCAGCTTAGGACTAGTCCCCTACGAGCAGTACTTC; v_gene: TRBV7-2; abundance: NA; j_gene: TRBJ2-7; d_gene: NA
CDR3aa: CSARANDRNTGELFF; CDR3nt: TGCAGTGCTAGAGCTAACGACAGGAACACCGGGGAGCTGTTTTTT; v_gene: TRBV20-1; abundance: NA; j_gene: TRBJ2-2; d_gene: NA
CDR3aa: CASSQGDTQYF; CDR3nt: TGTGCCAGCAGCCAAGGGGATACGCAGTATTTT; v_gene: TRBV3-1; abundance: few; j_gene: TRBJ2-3; d_gene: NA
CDR3aa: CASSQEGLGSPLHF; CDR3nt: TGTGCCAGCAGCCAAGAAGGACTCGGTTCACCCCTCCACTTT; v_gene: TRBV3-1; abundance: NA; j_gene: TRBJ1-6; d_gene: NA
CDR3aa: CASSYPARVVGQPQHF; CDR3nt: TGTGCCAGCAGTTACCCGGCCAGGGTTGTTGGGCAGCCCCAGCATTTT; v_gene: TRBV6-5; abundance: many; j_gene: TRBJ1-5; d_gene: NA
CDR3aa: CAISESLGTGTTGELFF; CDR3nt: TGTGCCATCAGTGAGTCGCTGGGGACAGGCACCACCGGGGAGCTGTTTTTT; v_gene: TRBV10-3; abundance: many; j_gene: TRBJ2-2; d_gene: TRBD1
CDR3aa: CASSGQGAYTGELFF; CDR3nt: TGTGCCAGCAGTGGGCAGGGGGCATACACCGGGGAGCTGTTTTTT; v_gene: TRBV6-1; abundance: few; j_gene: TRBJ2-2; d_gene: TRBD1
CDR3aa: CASSLWVTGNTIYF; CDR3nt: TGTGCCAGCAGCTTGTGGGTTACTGGAAACACCATATATTTT; v_gene: TRBV5-6; abundance: NA; j_gene: TRBJ1-3; d_gene: NA
CDR3aa: CASSPRGAQETQYF; CDR3nt: TGTGCCAGCTCACCACGGGGGGCTCAAGAGACCCAGTACTTC; v_gene: TRBV19; abundance: NA; j_gene: TRBJ2-5; d_gene: NA
CDR3aa: CASSTDRTGSPLHF; CDR3nt: TGTGCCAGCAGTACCGATAGGACCGGTTCACCCCTCCACTTT; v_gene: TRBV9; abundance: many; j_gene: TRBJ1-6; d_gene: NA
CDR3aa: CAISEVYRAQPQHF; CDR3nt: TGTGCCATCAGTGAGGTTTATCGAGCTCAGCCCCAGCATTTT; v_gene: TRBV10-3; abundance: NA; j_gene: TRBJ1-5; d_gene: NA